This T cell receptor (beta chain) derives from a study of OX40 agonist ivuxolimab in advanced cancers. Study overall: Each dose-escalation patient presented with hepatocellular carcinoma, melanoma, renal cell or head and neck cancer. Whole-study findings and limits: CD4+ and CD8+ blood T cells expanded clonally by week 6 at 0.1 to 3.0 mg/kg. Expanded peripheral T cell antigen specificity was not determined.

A single count supports this clone. Its antigen is not identified. Only in-frame clones appear in the TCRdb table, and some are missing; sequencing was by immunoSEQ multiplex PCR. The sample yields roughly 43,000 clones, around 85% seen once. Sequencing was performed on CD4+ or CD8+ T cells sorted from blood, taken in a trial of the OX40 agonist ivuxolimab. This sequence was found in an adult with an advanced solid tumor such as melanoma, head and neck, liver or kidney cancer.

The CDR3 is CASSRDRGDQETQYF. The CDR3 DNA reads as TGCGCCAGCAGCCGCGACAGGGGGGACCAAGAGACCCAGTACTTC. The V call is TRBV4-1, the J call TRBJ2-5; 9 bases are shared with TRBD1. Germline V CDR1 and CDR2: MGHRA, YSYEKL. Germline trimming cut 4 bases from V and 0 bases from J; bases unmatched to any gene: 3. This CDR3 spans 15 amino acids.